The T cell receptor beta chain under discussion was sequenced for a study of T cell repertoires in cytomegalovirus infection. Whole-study results and caveats: What dominated the ex vivo response were HLA-C-restricted CMV-specific TCR beta clonotypes. Public TCR beta family frequency separated CMV-and-HLA carriers, including in an independent cohort.

This clonotype was found a few times. Its antigen is still unknown. MiXCR was run by TCRdb on the reads, yielding one entry per CDR3 protein. The sample holds fewer than 700,000 distinct CDR3 sequences, around 24% seen once. Between the trimmed V and J ends, which lost 7 bases and 10 bases, there was a span of 14 bases. Looked up from germline, CDR1 is LNHDA and CDR2 is SQIVND (reference sequence). The CDR3 has 12 residues. V is TRBV19 and J is TRBJ2-1; D may be TRBD2 (6 bases). The sequencing sample was made of CD8+ T cells from PBMCs. This sequence was found in a human donor in good health (CMV status not recorded). Some clones in this sample may be carry-over from other donors' samples. In DNA form, the CDR3 reads TGTGCCAGTACCCTGGGGAGGAGGGAGCAGTTCTTC. Encoded protein: CASTLGRREQFF.